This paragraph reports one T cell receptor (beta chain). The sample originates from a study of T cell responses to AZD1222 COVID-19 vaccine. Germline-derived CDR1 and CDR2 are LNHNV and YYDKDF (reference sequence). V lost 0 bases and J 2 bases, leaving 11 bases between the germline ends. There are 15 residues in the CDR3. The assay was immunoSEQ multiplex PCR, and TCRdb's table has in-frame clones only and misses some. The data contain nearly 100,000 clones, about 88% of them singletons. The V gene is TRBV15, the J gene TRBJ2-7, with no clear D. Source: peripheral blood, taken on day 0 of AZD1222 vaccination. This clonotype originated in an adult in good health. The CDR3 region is CATSRDPDGAYEQYF. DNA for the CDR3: TGTGCCACCAGCAGAGATCCCGACGGAGCCTACGAGCAGTACTTC.